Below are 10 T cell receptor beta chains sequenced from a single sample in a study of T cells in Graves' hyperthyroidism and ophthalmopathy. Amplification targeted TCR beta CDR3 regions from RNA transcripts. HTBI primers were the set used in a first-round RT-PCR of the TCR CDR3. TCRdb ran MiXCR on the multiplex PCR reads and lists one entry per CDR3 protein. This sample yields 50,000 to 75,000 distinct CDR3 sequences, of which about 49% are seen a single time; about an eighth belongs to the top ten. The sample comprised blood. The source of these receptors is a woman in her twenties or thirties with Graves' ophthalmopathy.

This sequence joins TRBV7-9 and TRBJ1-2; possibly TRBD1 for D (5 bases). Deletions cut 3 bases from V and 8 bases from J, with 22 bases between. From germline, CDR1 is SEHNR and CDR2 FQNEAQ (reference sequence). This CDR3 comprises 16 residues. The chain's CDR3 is CASSFDWAGRNEGYTF. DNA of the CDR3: TGTGCCAGCAGCTTTGATTGGGCAGGGCGGAACGAGGGCTACACCTTC.

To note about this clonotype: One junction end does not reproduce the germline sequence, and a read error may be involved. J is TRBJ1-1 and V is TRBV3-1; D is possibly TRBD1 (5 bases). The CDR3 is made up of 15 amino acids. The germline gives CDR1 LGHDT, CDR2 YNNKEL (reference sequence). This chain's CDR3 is CASSTFPDSGTEACF. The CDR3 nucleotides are TGTGCCAGCAGCACCTTCCCCGACTCGGGGACTGAAGCTTGCTTT.

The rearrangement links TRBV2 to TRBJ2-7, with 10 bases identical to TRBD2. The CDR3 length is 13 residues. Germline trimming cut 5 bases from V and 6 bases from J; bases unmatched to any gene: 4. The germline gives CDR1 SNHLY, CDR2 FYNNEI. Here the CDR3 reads CASSPGLAAEQYF. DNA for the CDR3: TGTGCCAGCAGTCCCGGACTAGCGGCCGAGCAGTACTTC.

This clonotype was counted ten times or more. CDR3 in DNA: TGTGCCATCAGTAAACGGGACGAAGCGACTGAAGCTTTCTTT. It translates to CAISKRDEATEAFF. The chain joins TRBV10-3 to TRBJ1-1, with a possible D match to TRBD1 (5 bases). Trimming stripped 5 bases from V and 5 bases from J, with 15 bases between. This CDR3 is built from 14 residues. Per the germline V gene, CDR1 is ENHRY and CDR2 is SYGVKD.

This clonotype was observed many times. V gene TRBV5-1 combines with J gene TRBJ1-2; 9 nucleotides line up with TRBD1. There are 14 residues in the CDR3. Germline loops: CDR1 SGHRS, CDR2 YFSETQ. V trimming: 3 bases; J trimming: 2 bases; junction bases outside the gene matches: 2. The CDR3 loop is CASSWGTGNYGYTF. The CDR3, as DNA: TGCGCCAGCAGCTGGGGGACAGGGAACTATGGCTACACCTTC. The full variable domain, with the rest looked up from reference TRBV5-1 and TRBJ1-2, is KAGVTQTPRYLIKTRGQQVTLSCSPISGHRSVSWYQQTPGQGLQFLFEYFSETQRNKGNFPGRFSGRQFSNSRSEMNVSTLELGDSALYLCASSWGTGNYGYTFGSGTRLTVV.

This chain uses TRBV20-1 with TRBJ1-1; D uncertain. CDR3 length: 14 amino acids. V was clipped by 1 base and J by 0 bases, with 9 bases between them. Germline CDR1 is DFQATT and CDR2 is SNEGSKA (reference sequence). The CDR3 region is CSARAGAMNTEAFF. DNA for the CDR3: TGCAGTGCTAGAGCAGGAGCCATGAACACTGAAGCTTTCTTT.

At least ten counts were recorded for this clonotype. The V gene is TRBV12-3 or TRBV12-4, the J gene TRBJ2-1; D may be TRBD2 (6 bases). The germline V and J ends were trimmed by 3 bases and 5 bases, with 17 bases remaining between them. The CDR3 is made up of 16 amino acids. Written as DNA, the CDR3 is TGTGCCAGCAGTTTTAGGGCGGGGCTGGGAGACAATGAGCAGTTCTTC. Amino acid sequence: CASSFRAGLGDNEQFF.

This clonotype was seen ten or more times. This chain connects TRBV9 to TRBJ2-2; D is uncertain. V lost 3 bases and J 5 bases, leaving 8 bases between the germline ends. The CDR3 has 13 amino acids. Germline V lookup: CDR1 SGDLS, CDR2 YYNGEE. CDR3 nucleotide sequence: TGTGCCAGCAGCGGGAGTAGTACCGGGGAGCTGTTTTTT. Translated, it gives CASSGSSTGELFF.

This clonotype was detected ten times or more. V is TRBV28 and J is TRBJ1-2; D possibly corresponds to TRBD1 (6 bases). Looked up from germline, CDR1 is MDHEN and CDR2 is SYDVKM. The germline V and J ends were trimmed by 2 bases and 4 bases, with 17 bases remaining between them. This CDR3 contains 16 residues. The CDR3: CASSLSRGALGYGYTF. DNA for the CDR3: TGTGCCAGCAGTTTAAGCCGGGGGGCGTTGGGCTATGGCTACACCTTC.

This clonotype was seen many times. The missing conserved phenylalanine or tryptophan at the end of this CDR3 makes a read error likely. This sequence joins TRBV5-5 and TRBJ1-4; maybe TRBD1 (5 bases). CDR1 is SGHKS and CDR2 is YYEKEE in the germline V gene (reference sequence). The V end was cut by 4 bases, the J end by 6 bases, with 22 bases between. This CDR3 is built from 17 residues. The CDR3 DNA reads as TGTGCCAGCAGCGTGGGGACGTGGAGTCCTTCCTATGAAAAACTGTTTCTT. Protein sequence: CASSVGTWSPSYEKLFL.